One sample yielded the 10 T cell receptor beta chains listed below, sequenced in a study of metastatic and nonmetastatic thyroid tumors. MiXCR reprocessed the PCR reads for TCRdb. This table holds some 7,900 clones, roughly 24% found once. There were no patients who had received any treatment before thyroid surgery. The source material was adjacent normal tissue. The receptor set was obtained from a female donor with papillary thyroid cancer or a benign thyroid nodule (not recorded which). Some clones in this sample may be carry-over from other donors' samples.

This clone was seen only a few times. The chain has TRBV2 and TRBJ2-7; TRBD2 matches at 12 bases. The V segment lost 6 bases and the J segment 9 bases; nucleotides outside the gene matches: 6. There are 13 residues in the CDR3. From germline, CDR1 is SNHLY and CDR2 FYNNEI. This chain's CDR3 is CASSGLAGPGQYF. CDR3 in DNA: TGTGCCAGCAGCGGACTAGCGGGGCCCGGGCAGTACTTC.

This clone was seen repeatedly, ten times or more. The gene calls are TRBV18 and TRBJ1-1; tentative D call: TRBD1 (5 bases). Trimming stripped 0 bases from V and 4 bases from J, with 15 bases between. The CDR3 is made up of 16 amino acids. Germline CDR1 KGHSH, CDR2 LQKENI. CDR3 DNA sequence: TGTGCCAGCTCACCACCGGCGGGGGTTCGGGGCACTGAAGCTTTCTTT. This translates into CASSPPAGVRGTEAFF.

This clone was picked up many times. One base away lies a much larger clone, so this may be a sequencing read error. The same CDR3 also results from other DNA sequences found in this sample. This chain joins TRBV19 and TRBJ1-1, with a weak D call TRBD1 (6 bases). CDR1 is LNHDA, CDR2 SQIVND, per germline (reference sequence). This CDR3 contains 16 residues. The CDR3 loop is CASSILQGSMNTEALF. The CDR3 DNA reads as TGTGCCAGTAGTATTTTACAGGGCTCGATGAACACTGAAGCTCTCTTT.

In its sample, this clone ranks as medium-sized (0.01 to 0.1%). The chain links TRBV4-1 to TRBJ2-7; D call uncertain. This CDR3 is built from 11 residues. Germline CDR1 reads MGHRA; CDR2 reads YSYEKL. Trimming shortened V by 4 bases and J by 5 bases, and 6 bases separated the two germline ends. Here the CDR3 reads CASSRRDEQYF. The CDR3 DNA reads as TGCGCCAGCAGCCGCCGGGACGAGCAGTACTTC.

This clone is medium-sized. The DNA of the CDR3 is TGCGCCAGCAGCTTGGTAGGACAGATCACAGATACGCAGTATTTT. Protein: CASSLVGQITDTQYF. The chain is built from TRBV5-1 and TRBJ2-3; tentatively, D is TRBD1 (6 bases). Per the germline V gene, CDR1 is SGHRS and CDR2 is YFSETQ. Trimming shortened V by 0 bases and J by 2 bases, and 10 bases separated the two germline ends. The CDR3 covers 15 residues.

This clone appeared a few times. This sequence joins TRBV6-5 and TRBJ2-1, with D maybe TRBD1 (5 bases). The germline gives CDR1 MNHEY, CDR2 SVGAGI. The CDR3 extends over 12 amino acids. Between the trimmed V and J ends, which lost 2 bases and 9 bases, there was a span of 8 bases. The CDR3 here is CASSYQQGEQFF. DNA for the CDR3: TGTGCCAGCAGTTACCAGCAGGGTGAGCAGTTCTTC.

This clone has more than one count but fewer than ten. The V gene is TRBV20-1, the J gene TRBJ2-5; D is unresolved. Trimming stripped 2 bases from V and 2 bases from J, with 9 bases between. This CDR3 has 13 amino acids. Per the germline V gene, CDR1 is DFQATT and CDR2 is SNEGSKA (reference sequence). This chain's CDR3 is CSARPSGQETQYF. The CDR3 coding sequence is TGCAGTGCTAGACCGTCAGGACAAGAGACCCAGTACTTC.

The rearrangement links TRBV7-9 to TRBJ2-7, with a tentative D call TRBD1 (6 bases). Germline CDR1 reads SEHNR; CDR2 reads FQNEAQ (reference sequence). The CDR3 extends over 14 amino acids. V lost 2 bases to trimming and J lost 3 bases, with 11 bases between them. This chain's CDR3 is CASSLNPGDYEQYF. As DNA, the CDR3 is TGTGCCAGCAGCTTAAATCCAGGGGACTACGAGCAGTACTTC.

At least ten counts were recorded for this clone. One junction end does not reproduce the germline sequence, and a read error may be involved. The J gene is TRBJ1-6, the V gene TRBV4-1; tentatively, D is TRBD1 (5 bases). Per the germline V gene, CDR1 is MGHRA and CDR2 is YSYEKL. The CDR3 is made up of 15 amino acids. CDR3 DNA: TGCGCCAGCAGCCAAGGCCAGGGTATGATGTCACCCCTCCGCTTT. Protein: CASSQGQGMMSPLRF.

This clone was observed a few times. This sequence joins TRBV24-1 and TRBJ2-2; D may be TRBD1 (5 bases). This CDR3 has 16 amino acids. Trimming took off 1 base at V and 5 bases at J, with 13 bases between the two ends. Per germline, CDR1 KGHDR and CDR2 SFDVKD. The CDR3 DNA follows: TGTGCCACCAGTGATTTTAAACAGCCAGGGACCGGGGAGCTGTTTTTT. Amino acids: CATSDFKQPGTGELFF.